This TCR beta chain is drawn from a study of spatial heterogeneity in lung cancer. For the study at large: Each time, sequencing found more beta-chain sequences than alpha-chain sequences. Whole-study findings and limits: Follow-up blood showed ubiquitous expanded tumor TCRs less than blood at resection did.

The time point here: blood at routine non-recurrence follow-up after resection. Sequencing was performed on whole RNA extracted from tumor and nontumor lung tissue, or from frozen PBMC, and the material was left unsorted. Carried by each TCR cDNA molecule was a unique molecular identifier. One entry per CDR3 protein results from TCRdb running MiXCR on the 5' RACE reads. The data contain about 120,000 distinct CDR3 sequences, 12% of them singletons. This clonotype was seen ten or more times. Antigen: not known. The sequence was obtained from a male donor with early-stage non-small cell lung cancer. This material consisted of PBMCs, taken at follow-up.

In DNA, the CDR3 is TGTGCCAGTAGTCCGGGACAGGAGCCCGAGCAGTACTTC. Protein: CASSPGQEPEQYF. The V gene is TRBV19, the J gene TRBJ2-7; TRBD1 matches 8 bases. Germline V CDR1 and CDR2: LNHDA, SQIVND (reference sequence). This CDR3 contains 13 residues. V lost 5 bases, J lost 6 bases, and 6 bases stayed unmatched.